This T cell receptor (beta chain) originates from a study of T cell repertoires in cytomegalovirus infection. Study in general: Matching HLA type, along with CMV infection, was indicated by public TCR beta signatures. The study's findings and limits: The study identified carriers of CMV plus the relevant HLA from cumulative public TCR beta family frequency. HLA-C-restricted CMV-specific TCR beta clonotypes prevailed in the ex vivo response.

This clonotype turned up a few times. As yet, its antigen is unknown. TCRdb analysed the reads with MiXCR anew, one entry per CDR3 protein. The data show under 350,000 distinct CDR3 sequences, with over 7.5% seen just once and 3.5% to 4.5% held by the top ten. Germline loops: CDR1 SEHNR, CDR2 FQNEAQ (reference sequence). The J segment lost 2 bases and the V segment lost 3 bases, leaving 6 bases of the junction unmatched. The CDR3 spans 16 residues. The sequence came from a human donor in good health (CMV status not recorded). Some clones in this sample may be carry-over from other donors' samples. The chain couples TRBV7-9 to TRBJ2-3, with 9 bases that match TRBD2. The sequenced sample consisted of PBMCs. CDR3 region: CASSLDQRGDTDTQYF. In DNA form, the CDR3 reads TGTGCCAGCAGCTTGGATCAGCGGGGGGACACAGATACGCAGTATTTT.